This T cell receptor beta chain emerged from a study of yellow fever vaccine responses in identical twins. Study findings and constraints: The T cell response to vaccination in identical twins was reportedly partly convergent and partly personalized.

TCRdb re-called the RT-PCR reads with MiXCR, one entry per CDR3 protein. The sample carries approximately 32,000 distinct CDR3 sequences, roughly 60% recorded once. This clonotype has more than one count but fewer than ten. Its antigen remains unknown. The germline gives CDR1 SGHDT, CDR2 YYEEEE. V gave up 4 bases and J gave up 4 bases, with 14 bases separating them. The CDR3 has 14 amino acids. Specimen: T cells from blood (PBMCs), unsorted or a sorted subset (not recorded which), collected before or after yellow fever vaccination (not recorded which). This receptor was taken from a woman aged 18-30 years who received the yellow fever vaccine. The chain links TRBV5-6 to TRBJ2-5; possibly TRBD2 for D (7 bases). The CDR3 sequence: CASSRGAVPETQYF. The CDR3 nucleotides read TGTGCCAGCAGCCGGGGGGCTGTCCCAGAGACCCAGTACTTC.